This TCR beta chain was sequenced during a study of cytomegalovirus exposure and HLA in healthy donors. The wider study: HLA-typed donors contributed some 83 million unique TCRs, which were held in an early data release.

Findings and limits, study-wide: A list of 150 to 200 TCR beta chains associated with cytomegalovirus was given. Immune exposure information available was restricted to CMV serostatus. CMV antigen specificity of a few CMV-associated chains was confirmed in vitro.

This clone showed up just a few times. Its antigen is still unknown. PCR amplification relied on 60 Vbeta primers (plus 13 Jbeta primers). Clones were read by immunoSEQ multiplex PCR, and TCRdb kept only the in-frame ones, dropping some. The sample contains under 300,000 clones, 86% of which appear only once. This CDR3 spans 17 amino acids. V was clipped by 2 bases and J by 0 bases; unmatched bases: 7. The germline V gene encodes CDR1 SGHTA and CDR2 FQGNSA. This chain links TRBV7-2 with TRBJ2-7, with 10 bases matching TRBD2. The TCR comes from a man aged 40-50 years in good health and CMV-seropositive. The sequenced sample was PBMCs. CDR3 sequence reads: CASSLTASGSSSYEQYF. CDR3 coding DNA: TGTGCCAGCAGCTTAACGGCTAGCGGGAGTTCCTCCTACGAGCAGTACTTC.